The 5 T cell receptor beta chains given below trace back to one sample, sequenced in a study of cytomegalovirus exposure and HLA in healthy donors. 13 Jbeta primers and 60 Vbeta primers were used for the PCR. TCRdb's copy holds only in-frame clones and misses some; the assay was immunoSEQ multiplex PCR. The table shows 150,000 to 200,000 clones, with approximately 70% occurring only once. The sample taken for sequencing was PBMCs. These receptors originate from a man in his forties in good health and CMV-seropositive.

The chain joins TRBV9 to TRBJ2-7, with TRBD1 matching 10 bases. Germline V gene data show CDR1 as SGDLS and CDR2 as YYNGEE. The V gene end was trimmed by 4 bases and the J gene end by 3 bases; junction bases not matched to a gene: 10. The CDR3 is 16 residues long. The CDR3 sequence: CASSSPGTGAYYEQYF. The CDR3 coding sequence is TGTGCCAGCAGCTCACCCGGGACAGGGGCCTACTACGAGCAGTACTTC.

The rearrangement links TRBV2 to TRBJ1-6, with D unclear. The V gene's germline CDR1 is SNHLY and CDR2 FYNNEI. V dropped 6 bases and J dropped 5 bases, with 14 bases sitting between them. The CDR3 spans 15 residues. CDR3 loop: CASREWSGNNSPLHF. CDR3 in DNA: TGTGCCAGCAGGGAGTGGTCCGGCAATAATTCACCCCTCCACTTT.

The V gene is TRBV6-1, the J gene TRBJ2-5; D gene unclear. The CDR3 is 13 amino acids. The V gene lost 1 base and the J gene lost 2 bases, with 5 bases spanning the gap. The germline gives CDR1 MNHNS, CDR2 SASEGT. The CDR3 protein is CASSEGPQETQYF. CDR3 nucleotide sequence: TGTGCCAGCAGTGAAGGGCCACAAGAGACCCAGTACTTC.

V and J are TRBV5-1 and TRBJ1-2; 8 positions agree with TRBD1. This CDR3 region has 15 residues. Germline V gives CDR1 SGHRS, CDR2 YFSETQ. Trimming cost V 4 bases and J 2 bases; bases outside gene matches: 7. The CDR3 bases are TGCGCCAGCAGCGCCGGGACAGGACAAAACTATGGCTACACCTTC. It encodes CASSAGTGQNYGYTF.

The chain links TRBV25-1 to TRBJ1-1, with TRBD1 as a possible D gene (6 bases). Trimming took 3 bases from V and 6 from J, leaving 14 bases between them. Germline V gene data show CDR1 as MGHDK and CDR2 as SYGVNS. The CDR3 extends over 14 amino acids. The CDR3 reads CASSDPMTGPEAFF. The DNA for the CDR3 is TGTGCCAGCAGTGACCCCATGACAGGACCTGAAGCTTTCTTT. Using reference TRBV25-1 and TRBJ1-1 for the parts outside the CDR3, the full variable domain is EADIYQTPRYLVIGTGKKITLECSQTMGHDKMYWYQQDPGMELHLIHYSYGVNSTEKGDLSSESTVSRIRTEHFPLTLESARPSHTSQYLCASSDPMTGPEAFFGQGTRLTVV.